Listed below are T cell receptor beta chains from one sample, sequenced in a study of Ad26.COV2.S vaccination and SARS-CoV-2 variants. The assay was immunoSEQ multiplex PCR, and TCRdb's table has in-frame clones only and misses some. The data show 180,000 or so clones, approximately 88% seen once. Sample: peripheral blood, taken after recovery from COVID-19. These receptors came from a human donor who had recovered from COVID-19. Both conserved end residues are part of each CDR3. The order of the fields is J gene, clone size, V gene, D gene, CDR3 DNA, CDR3 protein. A D gene is named only where the DNA matches it firmly. The listing skips clone size in some rows; elsewhere it reads once, few, many or a size class.

j_call: TRBJ1-3; clone_size: .; v_call: TRBV7-9; d_call: .; cdr3_nt: TGTGCCAGCAGCCGCCATACCTCCCTCTCTGGAAACACCATATATTTT; cdr3_aa: CASSRHTSLSGNTIYF
j_call: TRBJ2-5; clone_size: .; v_call: TRBV9; d_call: .; cdr3_nt: TGTGCCAGCAGCGCGATACCGGGACAAGGAGAGACCCAGTACTTC; cdr3_aa: CASSAIPGQGETQYF
j_call: TRBJ2-7; clone_size: .; v_call: TRBV28; d_call: .; cdr3_nt: TGTGCCAGCAGTTTGCGGACGCTATCCTACGAGCAGTACTTC; cdr3_aa: CASSLRTLSYEQYF
j_call: TRBJ2-7; clone_size: .; v_call: TRBV6-5; d_call: .; cdr3_nt: TGTGCCAGCAGCGGGGTCGGGCCCTACGAGCAGTACTTC; cdr3_aa: CASSGVGPYEQYF
j_call: TRBJ2-5; clone_size: .; v_call: TRBV5-6; d_call: TRBD2; cdr3_nt: TGTGCCAGCAGCTTGGCCCGACTAGCGGGAGTTCAAGAGACCCAGTACTTC; cdr3_aa: CASSLARLAGVQETQYF
j_call: TRBJ2-3; clone_size: .; v_call: TRBV7-9; d_call: TRBD2; cdr3_nt: TGTGCCAGCAGCTTGGCTCTAGCGGGGGGGCCAAAAAGCACAGATACGCAGTATTTT; cdr3_aa: CASSLALAGGPKSTDTQYF
j_call: TRBJ2-7; clone_size: .; v_call: TRBV7-8; d_call: TRBD2; cdr3_nt: TGTGCCAGCCGGGGACTAGATCAAATCTACGAGCAGTACTTC; cdr3_aa: CASRGLDQIYEQYF
j_call: TRBJ2-5; clone_size: once; v_call: TRBV19; d_call: TRBD2; cdr3_nt: TGTGCCAGTAGTATAGTGGGACTAGCGGGGGGGCGAGAGACCCAGTACTTC; cdr3_aa: CASSIVGLAGGRETQYF
j_call: TRBJ2-5; clone_size: .; v_call: TRBV2; d_call: .; cdr3_nt: TGTGCCAGCAGAGCCGGGGACGGCGGGACCCAGTACTTC; cdr3_aa: CASRAGDGGTQYF
j_call: TRBJ2-1; clone_size: .; v_call: TRBV3-1/TRBV3-2; d_call: .; cdr3_nt: TGTGCCAGCAGGTCCCGGCGGGACAATGAGCAGTTCTTC; cdr3_aa: CASRSRRDNEQFF
j_call: TRBJ1-1; clone_size: .; v_call: TRBV9; d_call: TRBD1; cdr3_nt: TGTGCCAGCAGCACAGGACAGGGGGCTAGCACTGAAGCTTTCTTT; cdr3_aa: CASSTGQGASTEAFF
j_call: TRBJ1-6; clone_size: few; v_call: TRBV19; d_call: .; cdr3_nt: TGTGCCACCCGTACAGGGACCAATTCACCCCTCCACTTT; cdr3_aa: CATRTGTNSPLHF
j_call: TRBJ2-5; clone_size: .; v_call: TRBV29-1; d_call: TRBD2; cdr3_nt: TGCAGCGCCCGCCGCCCCACTAGCGGGAGGGAAGAGACCCAGTACTTC; cdr3_aa: CSARRPTSGREETQYF
j_call: TRBJ1-1; clone_size: .; v_call: TRBV29-1; d_call: .; cdr3_nt: TGCAGCGTTGAAGGGGGGGCGAGGACTGAAGCTTTCTTT; cdr3_aa: CSVEGGARTEAFF
j_call: TRBJ2-1; clone_size: .; v_call: TRBV5-1; d_call: .; cdr3_nt: TGCGCCAGCAGCCAAATTCCGGGCCATAAGGCGCATGAGCAGTTCTTC; cdr3_aa: CASSQIPGHKAHEQFF
j_call: TRBJ2-7; clone_size: .; v_call: TRBV2; d_call: TRBD2; cdr3_nt: TGTGCCAGCATCCTAGCGGAGAATTACGGGCAGTACTTC; cdr3_aa: CASILAENYGQYF
j_call: TRBJ2-1; clone_size: .; v_call: TRBV5-1; d_call: TRBD1; cdr3_nt: TGCGCCAGCAGCTTGGGACAGGGGGACAATGAGCAGTTCTTC; cdr3_aa: CASSLGQGDNEQFF
j_call: TRBJ2-2; clone_size: .; v_call: TRBV2; d_call: .; cdr3_nt: TGTGCCAGCAGTGACGGACGGAACACCGGGGAGCTGTTTTTT; cdr3_aa: CASSDGRNTGELFF
j_call: TRBJ2-3; clone_size: .; v_call: TRBV23-1; d_call: .; cdr3_nt: TGCGCCAGCAGTGGGGATCTGTGTGCTCCCAGCACAGATACGCAGTATTTT; cdr3_aa: CASSGDLCAPSTDTQYF
j_call: TRBJ1-1; clone_size: .; v_call: TRBV6-5; d_call: .; cdr3_nt: TGTGCCAGCAGGTACACAGGGATGAACACTGAAGCTTTCTTT; cdr3_aa: CASRYTGMNTEAFF
j_call: TRBJ1-5; clone_size: .; v_call: TRBV3-1/TRBV3-2; d_call: .; cdr3_nt: TGTGCCAGCAGCCAAGGTTCCGGGGGAGTTAGCAATCAGCCCCAGCATTTT; cdr3_aa: CASSQGSGGVSNQPQHF
j_call: TRBJ2-1; clone_size: .; v_call: TRBV21-1; d_call: .; cdr3_nt: TGTGCCAGCAGCACTTTTAACCTCTTAAGGCAGTTCTTC; cdr3_aa: CASSTFNLLRQFF
j_call: TRBJ1-2; clone_size: .; v_call: TRBV2; d_call: .; cdr3_nt: TGTGCCCTCCTTGTAGGACCTTATGGCTACACCTTC; cdr3_aa: CALLVGPYGYTF
j_call: TRBJ1-2; clone_size: few; v_call: TRBV5-4; d_call: .; cdr3_nt: TGTGCCAGCAGCACGGACGGTAACTATGGCTACACCTTC; cdr3_aa: CASSTDGNYGYTF
j_call: TRBJ2-7; clone_size: .; v_call: TRBV5-6; d_call: TRBD2; cdr3_nt: TGTGCCAGCAGCTTAGCCCTGGGGGAGGGAGGCTCCTACGAGCAGTACTTC; cdr3_aa: CASSLALGEGGSYEQYF
j_call: TRBJ1-1; clone_size: .; v_call: TRBV6-5; d_call: .; cdr3_nt: TGTGCCTCCTCTTGGGGTATGAACACTGAAGCTTTCTTT; cdr3_aa: CASSWGMNTEAFF
j_call: TRBJ2-1; clone_size: .; v_call: TRBV9; d_call: TRBD2; cdr3_nt: TGTGCCAGCAGCGTAGGGCTAGCGGGGGGGCAGAGCTCCTACAATGAGCAGTTCTTC; cdr3_aa: CASSVGLAGGQSSYNEQFF
j_call: TRBJ1-5; clone_size: once; v_call: TRBV7-9; d_call: .; cdr3_nt: TGTGCCAGCAACGAGGACGGATTAAGCAATCAGCCCCAGCATTTT; cdr3_aa: CASNEDGLSNQPQHF
j_call: TRBJ2-1; clone_size: .; v_call: TRBV2; d_call: .; cdr3_nt: TGTGCCAGCAGTGTGTTAGCGGACAATGAGCAGTTCTTC; cdr3_aa: CASSVLADNEQFF
j_call: TRBJ1-4; clone_size: .; v_call: TRBV5-4; d_call: TRBD1; cdr3_nt: TGTGCCAGCAGCCAAAGACAGGGAAATGAAAAACTGTTTTTT; cdr3_aa: CASSQRQGNEKLFF
j_call: TRBJ1-1; clone_size: once; v_call: TRBV27; d_call: .; cdr3_nt: TGTGCCAGCAGTTTTATCGCGTTCGGGGGTGTGACTGAAGCTTTCTTT; cdr3_aa: CASSFIAFGGVTEAFF
j_call: TRBJ2-4; clone_size: .; v_call: TRBV7-3; d_call: .; cdr3_nt: TGTGCCAGCAGCTTAGGGGGCACGGACATTCAGTACTTC; cdr3_aa: CASSLGGTDIQYF
j_call: TRBJ1-2; clone_size: once; v_call: TRBV24-1; d_call: TRBD1; cdr3_nt: TGTGCCACCAGTGACGGACAGGGGGTCTTCTCCACCTTC; cdr3_aa: CATSDGQGVFSTF
j_call: TRBJ1-1; clone_size: .; v_call: TRBV11-2; d_call: .; cdr3_nt: TGTGCCAGCAGCTTAGGACTCTACGAAAACACTGAAGCTTTCTTT; cdr3_aa: CASSLGLYENTEAFF
j_call: TRBJ1-2; clone_size: .; v_call: TRBV6-5; d_call: .; cdr3_nt: TGTGCCAGCACCAGAGTGGGGGCCCCTATGATAGGCTACACCTTC; cdr3_aa: CASTRVGAPMIGYTF